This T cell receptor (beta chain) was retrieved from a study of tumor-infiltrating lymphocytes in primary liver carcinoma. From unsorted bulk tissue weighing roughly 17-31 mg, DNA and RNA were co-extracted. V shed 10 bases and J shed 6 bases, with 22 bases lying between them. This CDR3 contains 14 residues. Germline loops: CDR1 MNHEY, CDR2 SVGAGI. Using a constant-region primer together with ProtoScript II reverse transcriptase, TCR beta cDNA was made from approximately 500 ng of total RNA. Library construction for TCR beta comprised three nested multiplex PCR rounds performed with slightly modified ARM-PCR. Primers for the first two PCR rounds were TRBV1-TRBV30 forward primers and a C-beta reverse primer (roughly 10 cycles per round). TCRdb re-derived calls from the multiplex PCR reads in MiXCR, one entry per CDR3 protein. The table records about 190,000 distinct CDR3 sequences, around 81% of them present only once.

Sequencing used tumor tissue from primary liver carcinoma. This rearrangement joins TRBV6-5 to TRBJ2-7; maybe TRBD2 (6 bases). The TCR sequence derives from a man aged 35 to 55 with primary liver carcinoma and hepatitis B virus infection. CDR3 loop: CANMSLVGGREQYF. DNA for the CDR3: TGTGCCAACATGAGTCTAGTGGGAGGTCGCGAGCAGTACTTC.